What follows are 26 T cell receptor beta chains derived from one specimen sequenced in a study of identical twins. Each CDR3 protein is one row after TCRdb ran MiXCR on the 5' RACE reads. The sample carries roughly 250,000 distinct CDR3 sequences, 6% to 8.5% recorded once. The same sample was also studied in work on yellow fever vaccine responses in identical twins.

The sample was CD8+ T cells sorted from blood. The source is a woman aged 18-35 years in good health.

The chain joins TRBV4-2 to TRBJ2-3; 9 bases match TRBD2. The germline gives CDR1 LGHNA, CDR2 YNFKEQ. V shed 4 bases, J shed 13 bases, and the junction held 15 bases outside the gene matches. CDR3 length: 15 amino acids. This chain's CDR3 is CASSPETSGFAVEYF. The CDR3 region has the DNA TGTGCCAGCAGCCCGGAAACTAGCGGGTTCGCCGTGGAGTATTTT.

Only a few counts were recorded for this clonotype. This chain connects TRBV27 to TRBJ2-3, with 8 bases fitting TRBD1. The germline V gene encodes CDR1 MNHEY and CDR2 SMNVEV (reference sequence). CDR3 length equals 15 residues. With V trimmed by 6 bases and J by 5 bases, 10 bases remained unmatched. CDR3 bases: TGTGCCAGCAGCTCCGGACAGGGCGTAGGAGATACGCAGTATTTT. It yields the protein CASSSGQGVGDTQYF.

This clonotype has a handful of counts. This chain links TRBV19 with TRBJ2-1, with a possible D match to TRBD2 (6 bases). The germline V gene encodes CDR1 LNHDA and CDR2 SQIVND (reference sequence). CDR3 length equals 16 residues. Trimming cost V 5 bases and J 4 bases, with 18 bases left between them. The CDR3: CASSRGEEVFYNEQFF. The CDR3 region has the DNA TGTGCCAGTAGTCGCGGGGAGGAAGTGTTTTACAATGAGCAGTTCTTC. The full variable domain, completed using reference TRBV19 and TRBJ2-1, is DGGITQSPKYLFRKEGQNVTLSCEQNLNHDAMYWYRQDPGQGLRLIYYSQIVNDFQKGDIAEGYSVSREKKESFPLTVTSAQKNPTAFYLCASSRGEEVFYNEQFFGPGTRLTVL.

Note on this clonotype: Sequence at one end of the junction differs from germline and may be a read error. The chain uses TRBV4-2 and TRBJ2-7; TRBD2 aligns across 11 bases. The CDR3 is 16 amino acids. CDR1 and CDR2 (germline): LGHNA, YNFKEQ. CDR3 DNA sequence: TGTGCCAGCAGCCAAGATACTAGCGGGAGTCCCTACGAGCAGTACTTT. It encodes CASSQDTSGSPYEQYF.

In its sample, this clonotype was seen many times. This chain links TRBV5-1 with TRBJ2-5, with 7 bases that match TRBD1. CDR1 SGHRS and CDR2 YFSETQ come from the germline V gene. V trimming: 4 bases; J trimming: 2 bases; junction bases outside the gene matches: 11. The CDR3 has 16 amino acids. The CDR3 spells CASSMEKGQAQETQYF. The CDR3 nucleotides are TGCGCCAGCAGCATGGAGAAAGGACAGGCACAAGAGACCCAGTACTTC.

This clonotype was counted only a few times. V usage is TRBV12-3 or TRBV12-4 and J usage is TRBJ2-7; maybe TRBD2 (5 bases). The CDR3 runs to 12 residues. The V end was cut by 6 bases, the J end by 5 bases, with 11 bases between. In DNA, the CDR3 is TGTGCCAGCAGCCCCACTAGGGACGAGCAGTACTTC. Protein: CASSPTRDEQYF.

This clonotype was recorded a few times. The chain combines TRBV2 with TRBJ2-5, with unresolved D. The length of the CDR3 is 10 residues. Per germline, CDR1 SNHLY and CDR2 FYNNEI. The CDR3 here is CAWYQETQYF. The DNA of the CDR3 is TGTGCGTGGTACCAAGAGACCCAGTACTTC.

There are many counts of this clonotype. The CDR3 loop is CASSLDDEQFF. DNA of the CDR3: TGTGCCAGCAGTTTAGATGATGAGCAGTTCTTC. The chain carries TRBV12-3 or TRBV12-4 and TRBJ2-1; D not certain. The V end was cut by 1 base, the J end by 8 bases, with 3 bases between. This CDR3 is built from 11 residues.

This clonotype was seen a handful of times. The gene calls are TRBV6-5 and TRBJ1-1, with 10 bases fitting TRBD1. The ends lost 2 bases at V and 7 bases at J; junction bases unmatched: 10. This CDR3 is built from 16 residues. In germline, CDR1 is MNHEY, CDR2 SVGAGI. CDR3 protein: CASSYDDRGRVNEAFF. CDR3 DNA: TGTGCCAGCAGTTACGATGACAGGGGGCGCGTGAATGAAGCTTTCTTT.

In its sample, this clonotype was seen many times. V usage is TRBV27 and J usage is TRBJ2-7; possible D gene TRBD1, 6 bases. The germline V and J ends were trimmed by 5 bases and 4 bases, with 27 bases remaining between them. The germline gives CDR1 MNHEY, CDR2 SMNVEV (reference sequence). This CDR3 is 18 amino acids long. CDR3 DNA sequence: TGTGCCAGCAGTGGGGGCAGGGATGGGCATTTTTTATGGTACGAGCAGTACTTC. This translates into CASSGGRDGHFLWYEQYF.

The chain joins TRBV14 to TRBJ2-1; no definite D call. This CDR3 spans 13 amino acids. With 3 bases removed from V and 7 bases from J, the gap between germline ends came to 10 bases. Germline V CDR1 and CDR2: SGHDN, FVKESK. The CDR3 sequence: CASSHDPRNEQFF. CDR3 nucleotide sequence: TGTGCCAGCAGCCATGACCCGCGGAATGAGCAGTTCTTC.

This clonotype appeared many times. The chain has TRBV12-3 or TRBV12-4 and TRBJ2-2, with 7 bases aligning to TRBD2. The junction had 3 bases not matched to a gene; V was cut back by 4 bases and J by 4 bases. This CDR3 region has 14 residues. CDR3 in amino acids: CASSWPGGTGELFF. CDR3 coding DNA: TGTGCCAGCAGTTGGCCGGGGGGCACCGGGGAGCTGTTTTTT.

The V and J genes are TRBV5-4 and TRBJ1-1; D is perhaps TRBD1 (6 bases). Trimming removed 0 bases at V and 6 bases at J, with 9 bases between. CDR3 length: 13 amino acids. Germline V gene data show CDR1 as SGHNT and CDR2 as YYREEE (reference sequence). CDR3 nucleotides: TGTGCCAGCAGCTTGGACAGGGAGGCTGAAGCTTTCTTT. It yields the protein CASSLDREAEAFF.

At least ten counts were recorded for this clonotype. The chain carries TRBV12-3 or TRBV12-4 and TRBJ1-1, with TRBD1 matching over 7 bases. This CDR3 comprises 12 residues. The junction had 8 bases not matched to a gene; V was cut back by 6 bases and J by 10 bases. CDR3 DNA sequence: TGTGCCAGCAGCCCTGACAGGGTGGTAGCTTTCTTT. Translation: CASSPDRVVAFF.

This clonotype was counted only a few times. The CDR3 spells CASKDRGSGQETQYF. Here the CDR3 DNA reads TGTGCCAGCAAAGACCGGGGAAGCGGACAAGAGACCCAGTACTTC. This chain uses TRBV12-3 or TRBV12-4 with TRBJ2-5, with D perhaps TRBD2 (5 bases). Between the trimmed V and J ends, which lost 7 bases and 2 bases, there was a span of 17 bases. This CDR3 region has 15 residues.

The chain links TRBV7-8 to TRBJ2-1; 10 bases are a match to TRBD2. The length of the CDR3 is 16 residues. The trim removed 0 bases at V and 6 bases at J, leaving 5 bases unmatched. The germline CDR1 and CDR2 sequences are SGHVS and FQNEAQ. CDR3 DNA sequence: TGTGCCAGCAGCTTAGCGCTAGCGGGGGTTAGCAATGAGCAGTTCTTC. This sequence encodes CASSLALAGVSNEQFF.

This rearrangement joins TRBV29-1 to TRBJ2-5, with D uncertain. Trimming left V 1 base short and J 4 bases short, with 13 bases between. This CDR3 contains 14 residues. Germline assignment: CDR1 SQVTM and CDR2 ANQGSEA. The CDR3 sequence is CSVEGRVRPETQYF. The CDR3 DNA reads as TGCAGCGTTGAAGGTCGAGTGCGGCCAGAGACCCAGTACTTC.

This clonotype has a count of ten or more. The rearrangement joins TRBV7-9 to TRBJ2-2, with no clear D. Germline values: CDR1 SEHNR, CDR2 FQNEAQ (reference sequence). This CDR3 has 12 amino acids. V gave up 6 bases and J gave up 6 bases, with 8 bases separating them. The CDR3 loop reads CASSLRPGELFF. For the CDR3, the DNA is TGTGCCAGCAGTTTACGGCCCGGGGAGCTGTTTTTT.

The J gene is TRBJ2-1, the V gene TRBV25-1; possible D gene TRBD2, 5 bases. With 0 bases removed from V and 6 bases from J, the gap between germline ends came to 12 bases. The CDR3 sequence is 15 residues long. CDR1 MGHDK and CDR2 SYGVNS come from the germline V gene. This chain's CDR3 is CASSEYGSPINEQFF. CDR3 DNA sequence: TGTGCCAGCAGTGAATATGGGAGCCCAATCAATGAGCAGTTCTTC.

This clonotype came up many times. The genes are TRBV14 and TRBJ2-2; D not certain. V was clipped by 0 bases and J by 5 bases, with 16 bases between them. Germline loops: CDR1 SGHDN, CDR2 FVKESK. There are 17 residues in the CDR3. The DNA for the CDR3 is TGTGCCAGCAGCCAAGAAGGAATTGGGGTATTAACCGGGGAGCTGTTTTTT. Translating it yields CASSQEGIGVLTGELFF.

This clonotype was seen at least ten times. V gene TRBV3-1 combines with J gene TRBJ2-3, with TRBD2 identical over 15 bases. Germline assignment: CDR1 LGHDT and CDR2 YNNKEL (reference sequence). The V segment lost 4 bases and the J segment 8 bases; nucleotides outside the gene matches: 7. The CDR3 is 16 amino acids. The CDR3 coding sequence is TGTGCCAGCAGCCCCGGACTAGCGGGGGGGTACGGTACGCAGTATTTT. It is translated as CASSPGLAGGYGTQYF.

At least ten counts were recorded for this clonotype. The chain combines TRBV12-3 or TRBV12-4 with TRBJ1-2, with a weak D call TRBD1 (5 bases). The CDR3 extends over 15 amino acids. V dropped 4 bases and J dropped 4 bases, with 16 bases sitting between them. CDR3 coding DNA: TGTGCCAGCAGTTCCTCCCCGACAGATTTCTATGGCTACACCTTC. As protein: CASSSSPTDFYGYTF.

This chain connects TRBV7-6 to TRBJ2-2; TRBD2 matches 11 bases. J lost 1 base, V lost 5 bases, and 3 bases had no gene match. Germline V gives CDR1 SGHVS, CDR2 FNYEAQ. There are 16 residues in the CDR3. The CDR3, as DNA: TGTGCCAGCAGCGGAGGGACTAGCGGGAACACCGGGGAGCTGTTTTTT. Translated: CASSGGTSGNTGELFF. The whole variable domain, filled in from reference TRBV7-6 and TRBJ2-2, reads GAGVSQSPRYKVTKRGQDVALRCDPISGHVSLYWYRQALGQGPEFLTYFNYEAQQDKSGLPNDRFSAERPEGSISTLTIQRTEQRDSAMYRCASSGGTSGNTGELFFGEGSRLTVL.

The chain carries TRBV28 and TRBJ2-4, with 10 bases fitting TRBD1. The CDR3 is 16 residues long. Germline trimming cut 6 bases from V and 2 bases from J; bases unmatched to any gene: 7. The germline V gene has CDR1 MDHEN and CDR2 SYDVKM. The DNA of the CDR3 is TGTGCCAGCAGCCTGGGACAGGGGCGTTCCAAAAACATTCAGTACTTC. It is translated as CASSLGQGRSKNIQYF.

This clonotype was picked up many times. This chain links TRBV7-3 with TRBJ1-6; no reliable D call. V shed 4 bases and J shed 0 bases, with 4 bases lying between them. This CDR3 has 14 amino acids. Germline V gene lookup returns CDR1 SGHTA and CDR2 FQGTGA. CDR3 amino acids: CASSWSSYNSPLHF. The DNA of the CDR3 is TGTGCCAGCAGCTGGAGCTCCTATAATTCACCCCTCCACTTT.

There are many counts of this clonotype. The V call is TRBV2, the J call TRBJ1-3, with 9 bases matching TRBD1. V shed 9 bases, J shed 4 bases, and the junction held 10 bases outside the gene matches. CDR3 size: 15 residues. Germline V lookup: CDR1 SNHLY, CDR2 FYNNEI. CDR3 coding DNA: TGTGCCAGGGACCGAGGACAGGGGCGAGGAAACACCATATATTTT. Translated: CARDRGQGRGNTIYF. The variable domain in full, completed from reference TRBV2 and TRBJ1-3, reads EPEVTQTPSHQVTQMGQEVILRCVPISNHLYFYWYRQILGQKVEFLVSFYNNEISEKSEIFDDQFSVERPDGSNFTLKIRSTKLEDSAMYFCARDRGQGRGNTIYFGEGSWLTVV.